Below, one T cell receptor beta chain is given with its context. The antigen is undetermined. The sample comes from a study of shared clonotypes between healthy human individuals. Study at large: CD8 memory received one plate per donor, CD8 naive two, CD4 memory three and CD4 naive three.

Study results and limitations: Tissue TCR repertoires likely differ from these blood-only repertoires. Clonotype sharing across several donors was observed for roughly 5% of naive CD4 clonotypes.

The CDR3 has 14 residues. With 0 bases removed from V and 3 bases from J, the gap between germline ends came to 8 bases. The germline gives CDR1 SGHRS, CDR2 YFSETQ. Measured with immunoSEQ multiplex PCR; TCRdb has only the in-frame clones, and not every one. The sample includes over a million clones, around 97% of them seen just once. The sample comprised naive CD4+ T cells sorted from blood. Subset given: CD45RA+ positively selected. The clonotype originates from a man aged 25 to 40 in good health. The chain couples TRBV5-1 to TRBJ2-3; D may be TRBD1 (6 bases). CDR3 loop: CASSLDRETDTQYF. The DNA for the CDR3 is TGCGCCAGCAGCTTGGACAGGGAGACAGATACGCAGTATTTT.